This T cell receptor (beta chain) was captured in a study of blood T cell repertoires in COVID-19. Overall study: Acute-phase and convalescent COVID-19 samples originated in the United States, Italy and Spain. Nucleic acid was either cDNA or gDNA, and it came from T cells, B-cell-depleted T cells, or PBMCs.

TCRdb's table, derived via immunoSEQ multiplex PCR, lists solely in-frame clones and lacks some. This sample has 70,000 to 80,000 clones, with roughly 82% found just once. The V gene's germline CDR1 is GTSNPN and CDR2 SVGIG (reference sequence). There are 13 residues in the CDR3. The V and J ends lost 3 bases and 0 bases respectively, with 6 bases between them. This chain links TRBV30 with TRBJ1-5; no firm D call. Sequencing was carried out using peripheral blood. This TCR derives from a man in his fifties with acute or convalescent COVID-19. CDR3 loop: CAWSVYSNQPQHF. CDR3 nucleotide sequence: TGTGCCTGGAGCGTCTATAGCAATCAGCCCCAGCATTTT.